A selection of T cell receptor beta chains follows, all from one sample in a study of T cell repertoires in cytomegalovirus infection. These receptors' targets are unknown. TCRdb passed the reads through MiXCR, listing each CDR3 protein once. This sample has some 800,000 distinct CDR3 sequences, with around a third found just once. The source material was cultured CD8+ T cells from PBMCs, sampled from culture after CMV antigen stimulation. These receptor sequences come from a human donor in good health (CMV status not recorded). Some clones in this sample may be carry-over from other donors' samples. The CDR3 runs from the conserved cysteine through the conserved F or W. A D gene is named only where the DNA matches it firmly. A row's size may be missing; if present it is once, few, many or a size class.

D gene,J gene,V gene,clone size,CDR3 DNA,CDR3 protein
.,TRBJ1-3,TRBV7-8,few,TGTGCCAGCAGCTTAGATCGGGGGGGGGCGTATTTGGACACCATATATTTT,CASSLDRGGAYLDTIYF
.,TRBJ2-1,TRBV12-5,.,TGTGCTAGTGGTTTGGAGTCTCCTGAGCAGTTCTTC,CASGLESPEQFF
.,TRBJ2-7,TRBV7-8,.,TGTGCCAGCAGCCCCGAGACCGGGCAGGCCGCCTACGAGCAGTACTTC,CASSPETGQAAYEQYF
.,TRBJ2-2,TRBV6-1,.,TGTGCCAGCGCTCCCGGGGCGGACACCGGGGAGCTGTTTTTT,CASAPGADTGELFF
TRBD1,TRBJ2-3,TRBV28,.,TGTGCCAGCAGTTTTGGAGGGACAGGCGGCACAGATACGCAGTATTTT,CASSFGGTGGTDTQYF
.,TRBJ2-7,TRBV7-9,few,TGTGCCAGCAGCGCCCGGGAATCACTTTCCTACGAGCAGTACTTC,CASSARESLSYEQYF
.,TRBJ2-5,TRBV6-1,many,TGTGCCAGCAGTGACCCGTCGGCTCTGGATATGACCCAGTACTTC,CASSDPSALDMTQYF
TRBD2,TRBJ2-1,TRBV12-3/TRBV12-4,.,TGTGCCAGCAGTACAGACCTAGCGGGGAATGAGCAGTTCTTC,CASSTDLAGNEQFF
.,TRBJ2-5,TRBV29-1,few,TGCAGCGTTGAAGAGGGGGGAGAGACCCAGTACTTC,CSVEEGGETQYF
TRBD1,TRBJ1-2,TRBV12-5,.,TGTGCTAGTGGTTTGGGGGACAGAGCTAACTATGGCTACACCTTC,CASGLGDRANYGYTF
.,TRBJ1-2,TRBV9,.,TGTGCCAGCAGCGTAGCGGGGGGACTCGGCTATGGCTACACCTTC,CASSVAGGLGYGYTF
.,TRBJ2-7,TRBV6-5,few,TGTGCCAGCAGCCTCGACACCTACGAGCAGTACTTC,CASSLDTYEQYF
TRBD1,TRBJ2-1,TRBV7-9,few,TGTGCCAGCAGCTTAGCGGGACAGCTTTACAATGAGCAGTTCTTC,CASSLAGQLYNEQFF
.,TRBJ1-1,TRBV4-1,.,TGCGCCAGCAGCCAACCTGGAAAAGTCCCTGAAGCTTTCTTT,CASSQPGKVPEAFF
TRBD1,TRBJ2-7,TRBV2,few,TGTGCCAGCAGTGGGGACAGAGGGTGGTACGAGCAGTACTTC,CASSGDRGWYEQYF
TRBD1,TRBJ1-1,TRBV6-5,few,TGTGCCAGCAGTTACTCGGCACAGGGGATTAAAGGTATTGGAACTGAAGCTTTCTTT,CASSYSAQGIKGIGTEAFF
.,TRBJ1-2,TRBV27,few,TGTGCCAGCAGTTTAGACAGCTCACCCGGCTATGGCTACACCTTC,CASSLDSSPGYGYTF
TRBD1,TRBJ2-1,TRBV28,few,TGTGCCAGCAGTTTACAGGGGGAAGGCTACAATGAGCAGTTCTTC,CASSLQGEGYNEQFF
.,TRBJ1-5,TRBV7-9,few,TGTGCCAGCAGCTTAATATTCGTTCGGGGAAGAAGGAATCAGCCCCAGCATTTT,CASSLIFVRGRRNQPQHF
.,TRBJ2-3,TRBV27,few,TGTGCCAGCACCACAGTCCCGACCAGGAGCACAGATACGCAGTATTTT,CASTTVPTRSTDTQYF
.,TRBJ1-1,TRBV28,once,TGTGCCAGCAGTTCTTTACAGGGAGAACATGAAGCTTTCTTT,CASSSLQGEHEAFF
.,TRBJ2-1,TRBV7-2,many,TGTGCCAGCAGCTTAGGTCGCCAGGCCCTCTACAATGAGCAGTTCTTC,CASSLGRQALYNEQFF
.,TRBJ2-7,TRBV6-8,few,TGTGCCAGCAGTTACTTGGGCAGAACCTACGAGCAGTACTTC,CASSYLGRTYEQYF
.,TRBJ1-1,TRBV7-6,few,TGTGCCAGCAGCTTAGCGACAGAATCGACTGAAGCTTTCTTT,CASSLATESTEAFF
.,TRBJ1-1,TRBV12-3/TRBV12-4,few,TGTGCCAGCAGTTTAGGGTATTCGGTCGCTTTCTTT,CASSLGYSVAFF
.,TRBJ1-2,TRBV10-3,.,TGTGCCATCAGCCCGACCGATTTGACACGTAACTATGGCTACACCTTC,CAISPTDLTRNYGYTF
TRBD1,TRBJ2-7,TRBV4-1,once,TGCGCCAGCAGCCAAGATAGATCCGGACAGGGTCTCGCCTACGAGCAGTACTTC,CASSQDRSGQGLAYEQYF
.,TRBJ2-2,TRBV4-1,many,TGTGCCAGCAGCCAGGGCCCGAACACCGGGGAGCTGTTTTTT,CASSQGPNTGELFF
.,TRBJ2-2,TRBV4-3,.,TGCGCCAGCAGCCAAGATGGCAGTGCCGAAGGGGGGGAGCTGTTTTTT,CASSQDGSAEGGELFF
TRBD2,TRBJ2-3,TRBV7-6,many,TGTGCCAGCAGCTATACTAGCGGGGGGCCGAGAAGCACAGATACGCAGTATTTT,CASSYTSGGPRSTDTQYF
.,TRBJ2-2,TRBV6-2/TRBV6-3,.,TGTGCCAGCAGTTACTCGAGGCACTGGAACACCGGGGAGCTGTTTTTT,CASSYSRHWNTGELFF
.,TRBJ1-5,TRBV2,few,TGTGCCAGCAGTGAATCAATATTGGGAGGGGTCAATCAGCCCCAGCATTTT,CASSESILGGVNQPQHF
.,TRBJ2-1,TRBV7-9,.,TGTGCTGGCGGGACTTACTACAATGAGCAGTTCTTC,CAGGTYYNEQFF
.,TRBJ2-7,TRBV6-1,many,TGTGCCAGCAGACCAGGGGGGAAACCCGAGCAGTACTTC,CASRPGGKPEQYF
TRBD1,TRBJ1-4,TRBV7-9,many,TGTGCCAGCAGCAGCGGACAGGGACTGTTTTTT,CASSSGQGLFF
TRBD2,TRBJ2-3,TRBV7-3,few,TGTGCCAGCAGCCGTAGCGGGGTGATCACAGATACGCAGTATTTT,CASSRSGVITDTQYF
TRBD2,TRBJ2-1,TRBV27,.,TGTGCCAGCAGTTTACGTGGCGGGGGGGCGGAATATGAGCAGTTCTTC,CASSLRGGGAEYEQFF
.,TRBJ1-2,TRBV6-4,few,TGTGCCAGCAGTGGTTCAGGGGAAGGTTCCTATAGCTACACCTTC,CASSGSGEGSYSYTF
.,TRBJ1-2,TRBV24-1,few,TGTGCCACCAGTGAGTCGGACCGTAGGAGCTACACCTTC,CATSESDRRSYTF